Presented here are 27 T cell receptor beta chains from one specimen sequenced in a study of blood T cell repertoires in COVID-19. Data came from immunoSEQ multiplex PCR; TCRdb stores just in-frame clones and leaves some out. The sample includes fewer than 250,000 clones, 85% to 90% of them seen just once. Sequencing used peripheral blood. These receptors were obtained from a human donor in a cohort sampled during active COVID-19.

The genes are TRBV5-5 and TRBJ2-5, with 9 bases fitting TRBD1. This CDR3 contains 16 residues. V was clipped by 4 bases and J by 1 base; unmatched bases: 8. Germline CDR1 and CDR2: SGHKS and YYEKEE (reference sequence). The CDR3 loop reads CASSAGTGKGQETQYF. The DNA of the CDR3 is TGTGCCAGCAGCGCCGGGACAGGGAAGGGCCAAGAGACCCAGTACTTC. Full variable domain (missing parts from reference TRBV5-5 and TRBJ2-5): DAGVTQSPTHLIKTRGQQVTLRCSPISGHKSVSWYQQVLGQGPQFIFQYYEKEERGRGNFPDRFSARQFPNYSSELNVNALLLGDSALYLCASSAGTGKGQETQYFGPGTRLLVL.

The chain carries TRBV2 and TRBJ2-2; TRBD2 agrees at 9 bases. Germline lookup yields CDR1 SNHLY and CDR2 FYNNEI. The CDR3 spans 15 residues. Trimming removed 5 bases from V and 5 bases from J; junction bases left unmatched: 6. CDR3 DNA: TGTGCCAGCAGTCAACGGACTAGCGTTACCGGGGAGCTGTTTTTT. The encoded protein is CASSQRTSVTGELFF.

This rearrangement joins TRBV2 to TRBJ2-2; D remains ambiguous. Germline assignment: CDR1 SNHLY and CDR2 FYNNEI. With 4 bases removed from V and 4 bases from J, the gap between germline ends came to 7 bases. This CDR3 is 13 amino acids long. CDR3 nucleotides: TGTGCCAGCAGTGTTAGTACCACCGGGGAGCTGTTTTTT. Translated, it gives CASSVSTTGELFF.

This clone was seen once. This rearrangement joins TRBV24-1 to TRBJ1-2, with TRBD1 identical over 10 bases. Germline CDR1 KGHDR, CDR2 SFDVKD. The CDR3 covers 21 residues. V was pared by 4 bases and J by 3 bases, with 22 bases of the junction left unmatched. The CDR3 nucleotides read TGTGCCACCAGTGACCCAGGGAGGGGTGACCACAGGGACAGGGGAGACTATGGCTACACCTTC. It encodes CATSDPGRGDHRDRGDYGYTF.

This clone has just a few counts. The rearrangement uses TRBV6-5 and TRBJ1-2; 8 bases are shared with TRBD1. The J segment lost 7 bases and the V segment lost 2 bases, leaving 6 bases of the junction unmatched. Germline loops: CDR1 MNHEY, CDR2 SVGAGI. This CDR3 contains 14 residues. For the CDR3, the DNA is TGTGCCAGCAGTTACATGCTGACAGGGGCTGGCTACACCTTC. The encoded protein is CASSYMLTGAGYTF.

This chain connects TRBV28 to TRBJ2-2; 11 bases are a match to TRBD2. V lost 5 bases to trimming and J lost 2 bases; unmatched junction nucleotides: 7. The CDR3 covers 17 residues. Germline V gene lookup returns CDR1 MDHEN and CDR2 SYDVKM. CDR3 region: CASSPTSGRINTGELFF. The CDR3 DNA is TGTGCCAGCAGTCCTACTAGCGGGAGAATAAACACCGGGGAGCTGTTTTTT.

The rearrangement joins TRBV4-3 to TRBJ2-1, with D possibly matching TRBD2 (6 bases). CDR1 is LGHNA and CDR2 is YSLEER in the germline V gene. The ends were cut back, 8 bases at V and 9 bases at J, with 17 bases in the middle. The CDR3 is 13 residues long. CDR3 sequence: CASGRGMGSEQFF. Written as DNA, the CDR3 is TGCGCCAGCGGACGGGGGATGGGTAGTGAGCAGTTCTTC.

The rearrangement uses TRBV27 and TRBJ1-1, with 9 bases identical to TRBD1. CDR1 and CDR2 (germline): MNHEY, SMNVEV (reference sequence). V dropped 5 bases and J dropped 4; count of bases not matched to a gene: 8. The CDR3 sequence is 15 residues long. CDR3 amino acids: CASSPGQGYGTEAFF. In nucleotides, the CDR3 is TGTGCCAGCAGTCCGGGACAGGGATACGGCACTGAAGCTTTCTTT.

The J gene is TRBJ2-3, the V gene TRBV11-2; no reliable D call. This CDR3 is built from 12 residues. Germline assignment: CDR1 SGHAT and CDR2 FQNNGV. The ends were cut back, 4 bases at V and 5 bases at J, with 7 bases in the middle. The CDR3 coding sequence is TGTGCCAGCAGCTCTAGTGTAGATACGCAGTATTTT. Translated: CASSSSVDTQYF.

This clone was counted a single time. The chain combines TRBV4-3 with TRBJ2-2, with a possible D match to TRBD1 (5 bases). CDR1 LGHNA and CDR2 YSLEER come from the germline V gene. The CDR3 spans 17 residues. V was cut by 1 base and J by 2 bases, with 14 bases left in between. The CDR3 is CASSQVWAGLNTGELFF. In nucleotides, the CDR3 is TGCGCCAGCAGCCAAGTATGGGCAGGGCTAAACACCGGGGAGCTGTTTTTT.

V usage is TRBV7-6 and J usage is TRBJ2-5, with D possibly being TRBD2 (6 bases). Trimming cost V 1 base and J 1 base, with 13 bases left between them. The CDR3 is 16 amino acids. CDR1 and CDR2 (germline): SGHVS, FNYEAQ. The CDR3 bases are TGTGCCAGCAGCTTAGTCGGGGGTGCCCTCCAAGAGACCCAGTACTTC. Its protein is CASSLVGGALQETQYF. Full variable domain (missing parts from reference TRBV7-6 and TRBJ2-5): GAGVSQSPRYKVTKRGQDVALRCDPISGHVSLYWYRQALGQGPEFLTYFNYEAQQDKSGLPNDRFSAERPEGSISTLTIQRTEQRDSAMYRCASSLVGGALQETQYFGPGTRLLVL.

V is TRBV5-5 and J is TRBJ1-6; D unresolved. The V end lost 4 bases, the J end lost 8 bases, and 10 bases lay between the germline ends. Germline lookup yields CDR1 SGHKS and CDR2 YYEKEE (reference sequence). The CDR3 consists of 13 residues. The CDR3 reads CASSIISDSPLHF. In DNA, the CDR3 is TGTGCCAGCAGCATCATCAGCGATTCACCCCTCCACTTT.

For this clone: The junction does not match germline at one end; this may be a read error. V is TRBV5-4 and J is TRBJ1-2, with TRBD1 identical over 8 bases. The CDR3 has 14 residues. The germline CDR1 and CDR2 sequences are SGHNT and YYREEE (reference sequence). CDR3 sequence reads: CASSLDRVGNGYTF. In DNA, the CDR3 is TGTGCCAGCAGTTTGGACAGGGTGGGAAATGGCTACACCTTC.

The rearrangement joins TRBV4-3 to TRBJ2-5; D ambiguous. CDR1 is LGHNA, CDR2 YSLEER, per germline. V was pared by 5 bases and J by 8 bases, with 15 bases between. The CDR3 spans 13 residues. CDR3 nucleotide sequence: TGCGCCAGCAGCGATCTAGTGACCGACACCCAGTACTTC. It is translated as CASSDLVTDTQYF.

The chain links TRBV27 to TRBJ2-7; the D is unclear. CDR3 length: 16 amino acids. Germline CDR1 and CDR2: MNHEY and SMNVEV (reference sequence). V was shortened by 3 bases and J by 0 bases, with 15 bases between the two germline ends. CDR3 sequence: CASSFPRLESSYEQYF. In DNA, the CDR3 is TGTGCCAGCAGTTTTCCCCGGCTAGAAAGCTCCTACGAGCAGTACTTC.

This clone was observed a single time. The chain combines TRBV19 with TRBJ1-1, with D possibly TRBD1 on 6 matching bases. Germline V gene sequence: CDR1 LNHDA, CDR2 SQIVND (reference sequence). The CDR3 spans 15 residues. Trimming shortened V by 6 bases and J by 5 bases, and 19 bases separated the two germline ends. The CDR3 is CASRSQKQGLTEAFF. The CDR3 coding sequence is TGTGCCAGTAGGTCCCAAAAACAGGGTTTGACTGAAGCTTTCTTT.

In its sample, this clone was seen once. J is TRBJ2-3 and V is TRBV5-5, with D possibly being TRBD2 (5 bases). Per germline, CDR1 SGHKS and CDR2 YYEKEE (reference sequence). The CDR3 length is 13 residues. Between the trimmed V and J ends, which lost 9 bases and 4 bases, there was a span of 15 bases. The CDR3 protein is CATLSSGSDTQYF. In DNA, the CDR3 is TGTGCCACACTTAGTTCGGGGTCAGATACGCAGTATTTT.

The V and J genes are TRBV7-2 and TRBJ1-2; D possibly corresponds to TRBD1 (6 bases). Germline V gene sequence: CDR1 SGHTA, CDR2 FQGNSA. The CDR3 runs to 14 residues. V was clipped by 2 bases and J by 3 bases, with 10 bases between them. CDR3 sequence: CASSLTGTYYGYTF. CDR3 nucleotides: TGTGCCAGCAGCTTAACAGGGACCTACTATGGCTACACCTTC.

In this sample, this clone turned up a few times. This chain connects TRBV11-3 to TRBJ2-1, with TRBD2 as a possible D gene (5 bases). The CDR3 is made up of 15 amino acids. The germline V gene encodes CDR1 SGHNT and CDR2 YENEEA. The germline V and J ends were trimmed by 0 bases and 0 bases, with 6 bases remaining between them. This CDR3 reads CASSLEGSSYNEQFF. CDR3 DNA: TGTGCCAGCAGCTTAGAGGGGAGCTCCTACAATGAGCAGTTCTTC. Using reference TRBV11-3 and TRBJ2-1 for the parts outside the CDR3, the full variable domain is EAGVVQSPRYKIIEKKQPVAFWCNPISGHNTLYWYLQNLGQGPELLIRYENEEAVDDSQLPKDRFSAERLKGVDSTLKIQPAELGDSAVYLCASSLEGSSYNEQFFGPGTRLTVL.

In this sample, this clone turned up a few times. The chain joins TRBV10-1 to TRBJ2-7; D perhaps matches TRBD1 (6 bases). This CDR3 contains 13 residues. With 2 bases removed from V and 7 bases from J, the gap between germline ends came to 12 bases. Germline assignment: CDR1 WNHNN and CDR2 SYGVQD (reference sequence). The CDR3 region has the DNA TGCGCCAGCAGTGAGGACAGGCGGCGGGAGCAGTACTTC. Residues: CASSEDRRREQYF.

This chain links TRBV28 with TRBJ1-5, with D possibly matching TRBD1 (5 bases). The CDR3 length is 16 residues. The V and J ends lost 2 bases and 1 base respectively, with 12 bases between them. Germline CDR1 is MDHEN and CDR2 is SYDVKM. The CDR3 spells CASSLGGNRSNQPQHF. In nucleotides, the CDR3 is TGTGCCAGCAGTTTAGGGGGGAACAGGAGCAATCAGCCCCAGCATTTT.

The chain carries TRBV29-1 and TRBJ1-1, with D tentatively TRBD1 (5 bases). Trimming stripped 6 bases from V and 8 bases from J, with 19 bases between. CDR1 SQVTM and CDR2 ANQGSEA come from the germline V gene. This CDR3 contains 13 residues. This CDR3 reads CSVDNQGRREAFF. The CDR3 nucleotides are TGCAGCGTGGACAATCAGGGTAGACGCGAAGCTTTCTTT.

The chain carries TRBV10-1 and TRBJ2-5; 14 bases agree with TRBD2. Trimming cost V 4 bases and J 4 bases; bases outside gene matches: 5. The CDR3 is made up of 16 amino acids. Germline lookup yields CDR1 WNHNN and CDR2 SYGVQD (reference sequence). CDR3 sequence: CASSGPGLAGAETQYF. The CDR3 DNA reads as TGCGCCAGCAGTGGACCGGGACTAGCGGGAGCAGAGACCCAGTACTTC.

This clone was detected once. The chain recombines TRBV25-1 with TRBJ1-6, with 9 bases lining up with TRBD1. The germline gives CDR1 MGHDK, CDR2 SYGVNS. CDR3 length: 14 amino acids. The trim removed 6 bases at V and 12 bases at J, leaving 9 bases unmatched. DNA for the CDR3: TGTGCCAGCAGAGAGGGGACAGGGCTGGGACCCCTCCACTTT. This encodes CASREGTGLGPLHF.

The chain joins TRBV11-2 to TRBJ2-7; unclear D gene. CDR3 length: 14 residues. Germline V CDR1 and CDR2: SGHAT, FQNNGV. V was clipped by 5 bases and J by 3 bases, with 14 bases between them. DNA for the CDR3: TGTGCCAGCAGCCCCGAGGCCGGATACTACGAGCAGTACTTC. Translated: CASSPEAGYYEQYF.

The rearrangement joins TRBV4-1 to TRBJ2-1; 7 nucleotides align to TRBD1. With V trimmed by 1 base and J by 3 bases, 6 bases remained unmatched. Germline CDR1 is MGHRA and CDR2 is YSYEKL. The CDR3 consists of 16 residues. The CDR3, as DNA: TGCGCCAGCAGCCAAGTGACAGGGATATACTACAATGAGCAGTTCTTC. Residues: CASSQVTGIYYNEQFF.

CDR3 amino acids: CASSLASQGMNTEAFF. DNA of the CDR3: TGTGCCAGCAGCTTGGCCTCACAGGGCATGAACACTGAAGCTTTCTTT. The chain has TRBV5-4 and TRBJ1-1; perhaps TRBD1 as D (6 bases). Trimming left V 0 bases short and J 0 bases short, with 12 bases between. CDR3 length: 16 amino acids. Germline V CDR1 and CDR2: SGHNT, YYREEE (reference sequence). Full variable domain (rest looked up from reference TRBV5-4 and TRBJ1-1): ETGVTQSPTHLIKTRGQQVTLRCSSQSGHNTVSWYQQALGQGPQFIFQYYREEENGRGNFPPRFSGLQFPNYSSELNVNALELDDSALYLCASSLASQGMNTEAFFGQGTRLTVV.